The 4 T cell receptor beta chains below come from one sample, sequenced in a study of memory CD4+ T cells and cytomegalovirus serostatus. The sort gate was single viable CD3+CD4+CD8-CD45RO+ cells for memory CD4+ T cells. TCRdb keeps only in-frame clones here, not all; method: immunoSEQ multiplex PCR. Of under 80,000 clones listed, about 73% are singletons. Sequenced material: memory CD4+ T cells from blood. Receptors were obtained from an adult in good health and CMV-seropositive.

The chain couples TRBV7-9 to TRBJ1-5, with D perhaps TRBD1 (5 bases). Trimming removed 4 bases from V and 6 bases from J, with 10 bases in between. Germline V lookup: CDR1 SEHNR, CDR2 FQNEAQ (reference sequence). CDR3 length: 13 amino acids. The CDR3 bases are TGTGCCAGCAGCTCCGGAGGGGTTCAGCCCCAGCATTTT. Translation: CASSSGGVQPQHF. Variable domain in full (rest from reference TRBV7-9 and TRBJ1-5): DTGVSQNPRHKITKRGQNVTFRCDPISEHNRLYWYRQTLGQGPEFLTYFQNEAQLEKSRLLSDRFSAERPKGSFSTLEIQRTEQGDSAMYLCASSSGGVQPQHFGDGTRLSIL.

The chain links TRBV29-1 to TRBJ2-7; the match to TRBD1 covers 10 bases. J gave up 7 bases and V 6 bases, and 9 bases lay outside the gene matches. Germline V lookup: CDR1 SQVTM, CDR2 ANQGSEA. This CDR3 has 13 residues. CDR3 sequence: CSVVGTGDGEQYV. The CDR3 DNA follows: TGCAGCGTAGTCGGGACAGGGGATGGGGAGCAGTACGTC.

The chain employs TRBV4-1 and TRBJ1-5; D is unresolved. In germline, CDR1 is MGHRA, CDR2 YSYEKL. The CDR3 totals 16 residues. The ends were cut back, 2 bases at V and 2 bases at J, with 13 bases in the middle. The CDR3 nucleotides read TGCGCCAGCAGCCAACTCAACCTTCTCGGCAATCAGCCCCAGCATTTT. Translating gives CASSQLNLLGNQPQHF.

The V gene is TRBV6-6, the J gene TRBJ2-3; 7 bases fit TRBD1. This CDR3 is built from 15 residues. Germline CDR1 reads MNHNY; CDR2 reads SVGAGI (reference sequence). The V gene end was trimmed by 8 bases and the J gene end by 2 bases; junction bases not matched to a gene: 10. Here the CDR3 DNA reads TGTGCCAGCTATCGGGGACAGATCAACACAGATACGCAGTATTTT. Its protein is CASYRGQINTDTQYF.